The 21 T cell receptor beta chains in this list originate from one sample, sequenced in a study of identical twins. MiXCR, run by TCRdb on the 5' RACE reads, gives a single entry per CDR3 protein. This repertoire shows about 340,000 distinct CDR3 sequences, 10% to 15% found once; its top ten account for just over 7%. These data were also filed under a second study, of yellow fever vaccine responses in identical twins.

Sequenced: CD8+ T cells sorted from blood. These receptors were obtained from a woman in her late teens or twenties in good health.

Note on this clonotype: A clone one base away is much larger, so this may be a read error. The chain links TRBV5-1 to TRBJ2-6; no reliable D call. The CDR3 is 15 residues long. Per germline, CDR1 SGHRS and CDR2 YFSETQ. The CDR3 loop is CVSSPESSGANVLTF. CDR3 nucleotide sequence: TGCGTCAGCAGCCCTGAAAGCTCTGGGGCCAACGTCCTGACTTTC.

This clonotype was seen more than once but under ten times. In DNA form, the CDR3 reads TGCAGTGCGCCGGGACAGGGTGTCACTGAAGCTTTCTTT. Protein product: CSAPGQGVTEAFF. The chain uses TRBV20-1 and TRBJ1-1, with 9 bases aligning to TRBD1. This CDR3 region has 13 residues. Germline CDR1 and CDR2: DFQATT and SNEGSKA (reference sequence). J was trimmed by 4 bases and V by 6 bases; bases with no gene match: 6.

CDR3 sequence (DNA): TGCGCCAGCAGCCTATTCTCGGGACAGGGGGCAACTGAAGCTTTCTTT. It is translated as CASSLFSGQGATEAFF. V is TRBV4-1 and J is TRBJ1-1; the match to TRBD1 covers 12 bases. Germline assignment: CDR1 MGHRA and CDR2 YSYEKL. The length of the CDR3 is 16 residues. Unmatched junction bases numbered 8, after V lost 4 bases and J lost 5 bases.

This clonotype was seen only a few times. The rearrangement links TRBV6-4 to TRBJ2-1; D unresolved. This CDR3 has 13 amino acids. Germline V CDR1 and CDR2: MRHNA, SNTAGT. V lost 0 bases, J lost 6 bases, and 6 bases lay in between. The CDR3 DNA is TGTGCCAGCAGTGACTCAGACACCAATGAGCAGTTCTTC. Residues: CASSDSDTNEQFF.

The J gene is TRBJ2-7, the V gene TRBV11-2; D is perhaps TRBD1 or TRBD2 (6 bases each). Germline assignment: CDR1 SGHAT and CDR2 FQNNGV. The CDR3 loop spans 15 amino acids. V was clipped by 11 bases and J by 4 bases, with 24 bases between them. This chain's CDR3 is CAGGPGAQLSYEQYV. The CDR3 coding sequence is TGTGCCGGAGGTCCGGGGGCACAACTATCTTACGAGCAGTACGTC.

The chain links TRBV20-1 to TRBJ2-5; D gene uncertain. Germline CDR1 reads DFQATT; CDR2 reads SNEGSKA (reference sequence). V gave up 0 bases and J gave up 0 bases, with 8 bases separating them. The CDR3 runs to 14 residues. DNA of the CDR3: TGCAGTGCTAGAGAAGGTCAGGACCAAGAGACCCAGTACTTC. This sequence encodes CSAREGQDQETQYF.

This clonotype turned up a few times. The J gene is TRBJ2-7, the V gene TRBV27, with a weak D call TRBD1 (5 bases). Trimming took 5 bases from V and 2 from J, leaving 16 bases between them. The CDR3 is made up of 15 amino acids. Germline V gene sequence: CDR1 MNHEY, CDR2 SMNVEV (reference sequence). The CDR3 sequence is CASSEATGTTYEQYF. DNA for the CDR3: TGTGCCAGCAGTGAGGCAACAGGTACCACCTACGAGCAGTACTTC.

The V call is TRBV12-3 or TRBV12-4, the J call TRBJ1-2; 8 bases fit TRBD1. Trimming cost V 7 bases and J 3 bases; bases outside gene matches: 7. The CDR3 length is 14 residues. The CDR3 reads CASTGAGGYYGYTF. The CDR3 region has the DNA TGTGCCAGCACTGGGGCAGGGGGCTACTATGGCTACACCTTC.

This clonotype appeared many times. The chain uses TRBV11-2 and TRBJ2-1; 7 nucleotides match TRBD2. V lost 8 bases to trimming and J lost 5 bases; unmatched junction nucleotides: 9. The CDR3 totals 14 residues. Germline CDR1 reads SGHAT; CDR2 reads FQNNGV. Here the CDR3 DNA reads TGTGCCAGCGCAATGGGACTACTTAACAATGAGCAGTTCTTC. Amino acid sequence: CASAMGLLNNEQFF.

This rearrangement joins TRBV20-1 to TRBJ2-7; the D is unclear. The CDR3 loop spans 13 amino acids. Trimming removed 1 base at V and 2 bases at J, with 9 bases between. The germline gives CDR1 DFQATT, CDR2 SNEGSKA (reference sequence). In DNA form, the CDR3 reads TGCAGTGCTAGAGGGGCGAGTACCTACGAGCAGTACTTC. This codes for CSARGASTYEQYF.

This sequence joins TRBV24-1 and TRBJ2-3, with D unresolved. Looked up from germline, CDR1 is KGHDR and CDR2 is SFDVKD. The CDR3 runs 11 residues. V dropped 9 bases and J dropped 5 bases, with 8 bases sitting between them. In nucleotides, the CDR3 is TGTGCCACCCGGTACGAAGATACGCAGTATTTT. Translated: CATRYEDTQYF.

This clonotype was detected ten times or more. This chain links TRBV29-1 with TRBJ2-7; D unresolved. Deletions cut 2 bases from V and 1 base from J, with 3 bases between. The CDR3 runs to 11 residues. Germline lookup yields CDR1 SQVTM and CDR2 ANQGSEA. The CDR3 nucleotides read TGCAGCGTTGAACAGTCCTACGAGCAGTACTTC. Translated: CSVEQSYEQYF.

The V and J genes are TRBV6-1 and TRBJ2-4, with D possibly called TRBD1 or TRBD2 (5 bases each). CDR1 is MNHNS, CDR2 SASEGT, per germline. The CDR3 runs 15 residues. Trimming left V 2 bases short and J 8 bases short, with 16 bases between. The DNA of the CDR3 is TGTGCCAGCAGTGAACTAACGCTAGTGGGGGACATTCAGTACTTC. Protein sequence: CASSELTLVGDIQYF.

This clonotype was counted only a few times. The CDR3 DNA sequence: TGCGCCAGCAGGTTCCGGGACAGGGTTCAAGAGCAGTTCTTC. It is translated as CASRFRDRVQEQFF. J is TRBJ2-1 and V is TRBV5-1, with 9 nucleotides matching TRBD1. The CDR3 covers 14 residues. V shed 5 bases, J shed 10 bases, and the junction held 10 bases outside the gene matches. Germline V gene sequence: CDR1 SGHRS, CDR2 YFSETQ. The full variable domain, rest sourced from reference TRBV5-1 and TRBJ2-1, is KAGVTQTPRYLIKTRGQQVTLSCSPISGHRSVSWYQQTPGQGLQFLFEYFSETQRNKGNFPGRFSGRQFSNSRSEMNVSTLELGDSALYLCASRFRDRVQEQFFGPGTRLTVL.

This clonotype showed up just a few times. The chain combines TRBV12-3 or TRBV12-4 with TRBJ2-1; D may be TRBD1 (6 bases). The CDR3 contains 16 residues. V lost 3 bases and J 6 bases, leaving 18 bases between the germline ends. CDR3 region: CASSFRSTGLGNEQFF. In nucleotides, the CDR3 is TGTGCCAGCAGTTTCAGATCAACAGGGTTGGGCAATGAGCAGTTCTTC.

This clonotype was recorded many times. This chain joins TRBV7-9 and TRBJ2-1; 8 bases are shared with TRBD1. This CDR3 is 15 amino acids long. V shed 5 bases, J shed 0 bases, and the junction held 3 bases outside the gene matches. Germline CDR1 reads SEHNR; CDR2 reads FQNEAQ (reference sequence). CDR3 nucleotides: TGTGCCAGCAGCACAGGGGGTAACTCCTACAATGAGCAGTTCTTC. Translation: CASSTGGNSYNEQFF. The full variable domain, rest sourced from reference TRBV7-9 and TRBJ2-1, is DTGVSQNPRHKITKRGQNVTFRCDPISEHNRLYWYRQTLGQGPEFLTYFQNEAQLEKSRLLSDRFSAERPKGSFSTLEIQRTEQGDSAMYLCASSTGGNSYNEQFFGPGTRLTVL.

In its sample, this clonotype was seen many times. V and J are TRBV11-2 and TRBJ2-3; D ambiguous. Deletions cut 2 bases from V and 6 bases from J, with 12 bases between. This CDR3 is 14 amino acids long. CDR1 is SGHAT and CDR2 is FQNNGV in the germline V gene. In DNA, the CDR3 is TGTGCCAGCAGCTTAAAGCCCTTCGGGGATACGCAGTATTTT. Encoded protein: CASSLKPFGDTQYF.

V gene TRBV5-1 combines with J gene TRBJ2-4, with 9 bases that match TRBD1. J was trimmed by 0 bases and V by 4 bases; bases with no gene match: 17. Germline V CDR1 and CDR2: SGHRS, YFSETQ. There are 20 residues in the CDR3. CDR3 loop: CASSQKTGQGLSLAKNIQYF. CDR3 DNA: TGCGCCAGCAGCCAAAAAACGGGACAGGGCCTTTCTCTAGCCAAAAACATTCAGTACTTC.

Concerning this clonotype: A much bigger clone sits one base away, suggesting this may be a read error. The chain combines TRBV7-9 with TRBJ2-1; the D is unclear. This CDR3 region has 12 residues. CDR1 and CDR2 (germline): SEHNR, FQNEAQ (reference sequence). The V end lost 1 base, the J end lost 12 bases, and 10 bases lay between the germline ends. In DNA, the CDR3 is TGTGCCAGCAGCTTAGATGGTATTGGGCAGTTCTTC. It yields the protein CASSLDGIGQFF.

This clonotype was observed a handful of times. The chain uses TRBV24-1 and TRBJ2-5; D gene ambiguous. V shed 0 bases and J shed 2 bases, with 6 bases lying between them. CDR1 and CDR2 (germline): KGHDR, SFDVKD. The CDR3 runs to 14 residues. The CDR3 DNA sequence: TGTGCCACCAGTGATTTGGGGCTACAAGAGACCCAGTACTTC. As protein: CATSDLGLQETQYF.

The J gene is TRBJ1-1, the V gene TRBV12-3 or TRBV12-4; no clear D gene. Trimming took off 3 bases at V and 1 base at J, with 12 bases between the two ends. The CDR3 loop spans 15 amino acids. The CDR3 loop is CASSLLIGGNTEAFF. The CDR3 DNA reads TGTGCCAGCAGTTTGTTGATAGGCGGGAACACTGAAGCTTTCTTT.